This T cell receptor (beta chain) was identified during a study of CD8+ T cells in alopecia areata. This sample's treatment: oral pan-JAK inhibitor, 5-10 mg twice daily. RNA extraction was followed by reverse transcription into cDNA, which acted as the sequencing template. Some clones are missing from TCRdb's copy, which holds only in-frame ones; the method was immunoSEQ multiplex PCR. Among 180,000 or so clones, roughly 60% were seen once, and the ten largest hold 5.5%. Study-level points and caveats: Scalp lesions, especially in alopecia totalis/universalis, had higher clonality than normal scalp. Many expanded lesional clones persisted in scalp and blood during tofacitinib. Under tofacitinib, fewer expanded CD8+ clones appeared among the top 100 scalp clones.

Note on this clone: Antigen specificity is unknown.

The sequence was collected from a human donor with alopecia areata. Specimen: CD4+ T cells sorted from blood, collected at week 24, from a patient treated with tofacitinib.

The CDR3 sequence: CASSQERGNSYEQYF. The CDR3 DNA reads TGCGCCAGCAGCCAAGAAAGGGGGAACAGTTACGAGCAGTACTTC. This rearrangement joins TRBV4-3 to TRBJ2-7; D perhaps matches TRBD1 (6 bases). This CDR3 region has 15 residues. The germline gives CDR1 LGHNA, CDR2 YSLEER. The ends were cut back, 0 bases at V and 4 bases at J, with 13 bases in the middle.